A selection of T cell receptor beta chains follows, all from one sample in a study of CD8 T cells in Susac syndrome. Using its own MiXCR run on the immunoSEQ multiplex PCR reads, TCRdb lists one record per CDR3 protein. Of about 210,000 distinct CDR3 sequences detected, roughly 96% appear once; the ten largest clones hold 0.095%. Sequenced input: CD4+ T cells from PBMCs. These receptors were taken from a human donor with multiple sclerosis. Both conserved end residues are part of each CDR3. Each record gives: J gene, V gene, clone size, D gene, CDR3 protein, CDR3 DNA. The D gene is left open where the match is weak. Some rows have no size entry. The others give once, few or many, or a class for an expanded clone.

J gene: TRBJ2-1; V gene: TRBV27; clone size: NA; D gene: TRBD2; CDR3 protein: CARQGHERGLANYNEQFF; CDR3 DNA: TGTGCCAGACAAGGACACGAGCGGGGACTAGCCAACTACAATGAGCAGTTCTTC
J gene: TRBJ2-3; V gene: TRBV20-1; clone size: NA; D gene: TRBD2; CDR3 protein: CSARDPAGADTQYF; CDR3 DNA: TGCAGTGCTAGAGATCCAGCGGGGGCAGATACGCAGTATTTT
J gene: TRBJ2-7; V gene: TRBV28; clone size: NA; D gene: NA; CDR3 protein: CASSLTKQGKQYF; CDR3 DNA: TGTGCCAGCAGTTTAACGAAACAGGGCAAGCAGTACTTC
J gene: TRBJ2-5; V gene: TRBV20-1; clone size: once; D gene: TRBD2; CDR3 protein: CSARPLAGRGETQYF; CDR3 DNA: TGCAGTGCTAGACCACTAGCGGGAAGGGGAGAGACCCAGTACTTC
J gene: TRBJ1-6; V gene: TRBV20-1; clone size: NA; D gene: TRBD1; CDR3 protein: CSARVVTGNNSPLHF; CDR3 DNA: TGCAGTGCTAGAGTCGTGACAGGGAATAATTCACCCCTCCACTTT
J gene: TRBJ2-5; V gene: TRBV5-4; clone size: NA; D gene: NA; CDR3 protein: CASTPGLALETQYF; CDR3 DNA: TGTGCCAGCACCCCGGGACTGGCGTTAGAGACCCAGTACTTC
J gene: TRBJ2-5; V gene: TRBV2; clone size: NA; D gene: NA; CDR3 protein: CASSDRDHRETQYF; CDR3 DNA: TGTGCCAGCAGTGACAGGGACCATCGGGAGACCCAGTACTTC
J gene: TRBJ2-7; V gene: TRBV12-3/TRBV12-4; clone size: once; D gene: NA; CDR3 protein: CASSLQGWSSYEQYF; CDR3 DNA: TGTGCCAGCAGTTTACAGGGATGGAGCTCCTACGAGCAGTACTTC
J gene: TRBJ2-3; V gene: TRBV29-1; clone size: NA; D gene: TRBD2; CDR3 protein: CSAELAGGTDTQYF; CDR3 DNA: TGCAGCGCGGAACTAGCGGGGGGCACAGATACGCAGTATTTT
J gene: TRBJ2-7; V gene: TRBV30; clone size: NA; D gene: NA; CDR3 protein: CAWSVQGYEQYF; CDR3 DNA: TGTGCCTGGAGTGTACAGGGCTACGAGCAGTACTTC
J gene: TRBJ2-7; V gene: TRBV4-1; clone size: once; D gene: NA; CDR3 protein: CASSPFPGEQYF; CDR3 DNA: TGCGCCAGCAGCCCCTTCCCCGGGGAGCAGTACTTC
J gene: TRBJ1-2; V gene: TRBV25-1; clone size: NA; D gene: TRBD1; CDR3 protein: CASSAHRGDYGYTF; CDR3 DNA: TGTGCCAGCAGTGCCCACAGGGGCGACTATGGCTACACCTTC
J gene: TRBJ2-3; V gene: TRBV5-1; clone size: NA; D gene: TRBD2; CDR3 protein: CASITGGTSTDTQYF; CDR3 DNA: TGCGCCAGCATTACGGGGGGGACTAGCACAGATACGCAGTATTTT
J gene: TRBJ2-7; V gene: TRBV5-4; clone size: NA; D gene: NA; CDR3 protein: CASSPVGAWNEQYF; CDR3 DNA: TGTGCCAGCAGTCCCGTGGGGGCGTGGAACGAGCAGTACTTC
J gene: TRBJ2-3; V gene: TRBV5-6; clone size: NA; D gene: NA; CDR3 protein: CASSLRSLLHTDTQYF; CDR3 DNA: TGTGCCAGCAGCTTGAGGAGCCTGCTGCACACAGATACGCAGTATTTT
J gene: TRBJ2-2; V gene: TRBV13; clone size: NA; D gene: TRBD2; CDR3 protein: CASSLQRGAGELFF; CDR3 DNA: TGTGCCAGCAGCTTACAGCGGGGCGCCGGGGAGCTGTTTTTT
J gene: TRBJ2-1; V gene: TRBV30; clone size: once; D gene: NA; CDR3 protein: CAWGISYNEQFF; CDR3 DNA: TGTGCCTGGGGGATATCTTACAATGAGCAGTTCTTC
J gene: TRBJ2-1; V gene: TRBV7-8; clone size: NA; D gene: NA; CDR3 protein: CASTRLGDYNEQFF; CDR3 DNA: TGTGCCAGCACCCGACTAGGAGATTACAATGAGCAGTTCTTC
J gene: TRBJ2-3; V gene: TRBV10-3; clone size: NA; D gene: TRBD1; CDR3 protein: CAIQGAVADTQYF; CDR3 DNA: TGTGCCATACAGGGGGCTGTCGCAGATACGCAGTATTTT
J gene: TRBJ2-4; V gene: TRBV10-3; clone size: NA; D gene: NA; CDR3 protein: CAISDGGRRDIQYF; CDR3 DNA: TGTGCCATCAGTGATGGGGGGCGCAGGGACATTCAGTACTTC
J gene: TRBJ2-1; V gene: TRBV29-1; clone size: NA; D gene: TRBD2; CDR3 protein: CSVPGTSGNSYNEQFF; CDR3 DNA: TGCAGCGTTCCGGGGACGAGCGGGAATTCCTACAATGAGCAGTTCTTC
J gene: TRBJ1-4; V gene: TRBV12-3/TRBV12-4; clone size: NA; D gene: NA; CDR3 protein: CASSVGGKLFF; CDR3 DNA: TGTGCCAGCAGTGTTGGGGGAAAACTGTTTTTT
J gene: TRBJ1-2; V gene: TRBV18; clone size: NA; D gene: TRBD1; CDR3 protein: CASSPERGQGAGSGYTF; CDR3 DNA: TGTGCCAGCTCACCCGAACGCGGACAGGGGGCCGGTTCTGGCTACACCTTC